This T cell receptor beta chain was identified during a study of metastatic and nonmetastatic thyroid tumors. Study background: Across blood and tumor or nodule tissue, repertoires from malignant and benign thyroid patients were compared with one another. Study-level points and caveats: The study reportedly found significantly higher TCR beta diversity in malignant thyroid tumors than benign nodules, in blood and tumor.

CDR3 length: 13 residues. Germline-derived CDR1 and CDR2 are ENHRY and SYGVKD. V was shortened by 7 bases and J by 5 bases, with 9 bases between the two germline ends. Thyroid surgery had not been preceded by any treatment in any patient. As originally analysed: Clinicopathological groups differed in CDR3, with these differences serving to build a distant-metastasis classifier for papillary thyroid cancer. MiXCR re-clonotyped the PCR reads for TCRdb. These V and J calls are TCRdb output, not the study's own analysis. The sample has some 36,000 clones, about 18% seen once. This clone was observed at least ten times. Its antigen is unknown.

The rearrangement links TRBV10-3 to TRBJ1-6; D gene uncertain. This TCR was sampled from a male donor with papillary thyroid cancer or a benign thyroid nodule (not recorded which). Some clones in this sample may be carry-over from other donors' samples. Specimen: blood. The CDR3 nucleotides are TGTGCCATCAAAGGTACAGATAATTCACCCCTCCACTTT. This translates into CAIKGTDNSPLHF.